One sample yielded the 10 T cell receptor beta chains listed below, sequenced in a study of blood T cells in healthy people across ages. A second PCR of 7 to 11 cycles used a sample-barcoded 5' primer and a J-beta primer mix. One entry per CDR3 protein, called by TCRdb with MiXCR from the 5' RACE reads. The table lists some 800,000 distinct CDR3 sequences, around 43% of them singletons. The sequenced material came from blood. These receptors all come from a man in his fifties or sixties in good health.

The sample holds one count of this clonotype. CDR3: CAISPGTGLSTDTQYF. CDR3 bases: TGTGCCATCAGCCCCGGGACAGGACTCTCCACAGATACGCAGTATTTT. The chain links TRBV10-3 to TRBJ2-3; 8 nucleotides match TRBD1. With V trimmed by 6 bases and J by 2 bases, 10 bases remained unmatched. This CDR3 spans 16 amino acids. Per the germline V gene, CDR1 is ENHRY and CDR2 is SYGVKD.

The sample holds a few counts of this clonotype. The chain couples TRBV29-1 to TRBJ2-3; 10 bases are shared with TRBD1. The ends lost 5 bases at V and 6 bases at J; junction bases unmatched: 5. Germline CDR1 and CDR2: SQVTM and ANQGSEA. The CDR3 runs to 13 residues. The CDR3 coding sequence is TGCAGCGTTCGGGACAGGGGCCTCGATACGCAGTATTTT. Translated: CSVRDRGLDTQYF.

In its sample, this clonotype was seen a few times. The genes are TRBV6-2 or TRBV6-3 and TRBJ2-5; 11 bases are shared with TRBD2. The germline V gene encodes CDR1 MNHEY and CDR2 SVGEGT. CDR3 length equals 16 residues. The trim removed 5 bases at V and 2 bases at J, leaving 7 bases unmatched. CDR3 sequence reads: CASSARLAGLQETQYF. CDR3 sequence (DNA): TGTGCCAGCAGTGCCCGACTAGCGGGGTTGCAAGAGACCCAGTACTTC.

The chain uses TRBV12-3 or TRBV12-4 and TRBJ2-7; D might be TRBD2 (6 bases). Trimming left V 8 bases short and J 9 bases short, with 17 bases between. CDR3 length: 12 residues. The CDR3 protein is CASGGGVDGQYF. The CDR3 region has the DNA TGTGCCAGCGGTGGAGGGGTCGACGGGCAGTACTTC.

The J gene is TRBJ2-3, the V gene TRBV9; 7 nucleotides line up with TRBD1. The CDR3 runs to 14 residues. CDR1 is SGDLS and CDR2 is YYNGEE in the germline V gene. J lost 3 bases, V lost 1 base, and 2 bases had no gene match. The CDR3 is CASSVMTGTDTQYF. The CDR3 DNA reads TGTGCCAGCAGCGTAATGACAGGGACAGATACGCAGTATTTT.

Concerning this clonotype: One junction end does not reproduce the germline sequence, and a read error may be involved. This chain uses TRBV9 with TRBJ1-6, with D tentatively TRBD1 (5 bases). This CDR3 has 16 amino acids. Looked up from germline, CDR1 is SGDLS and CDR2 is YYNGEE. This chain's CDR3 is CASSPVDGARNSPHHF. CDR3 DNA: TGTGCCAGCAGCCCAGTGGATGGGGCGCGAAATTCACCCCACCACTTT.

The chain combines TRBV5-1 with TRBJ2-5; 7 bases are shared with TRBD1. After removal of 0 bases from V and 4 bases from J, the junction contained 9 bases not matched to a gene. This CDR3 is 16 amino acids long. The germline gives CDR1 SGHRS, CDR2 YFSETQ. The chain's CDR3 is CASSLGQGSIGETQYF. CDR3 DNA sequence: TGCGCCAGCAGCTTGGGACAGGGAAGTATAGGAGAGACCCAGTACTTC.

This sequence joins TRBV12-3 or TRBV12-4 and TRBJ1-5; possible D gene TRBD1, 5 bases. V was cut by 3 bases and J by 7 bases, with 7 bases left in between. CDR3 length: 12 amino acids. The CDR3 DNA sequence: TGTGCCAGCAGTTTTAAGGGGCAGCCCCAGCATTTT. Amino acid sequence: CASSFKGQPQHF.

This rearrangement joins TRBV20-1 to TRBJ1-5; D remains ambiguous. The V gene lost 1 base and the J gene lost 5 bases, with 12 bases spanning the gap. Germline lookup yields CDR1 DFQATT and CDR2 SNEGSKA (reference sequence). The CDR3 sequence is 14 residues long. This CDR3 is CSARAQVPYQPQHF. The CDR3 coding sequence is TGCAGTGCTAGAGCTCAGGTCCCTTATCAGCCCCAGCATTTT.

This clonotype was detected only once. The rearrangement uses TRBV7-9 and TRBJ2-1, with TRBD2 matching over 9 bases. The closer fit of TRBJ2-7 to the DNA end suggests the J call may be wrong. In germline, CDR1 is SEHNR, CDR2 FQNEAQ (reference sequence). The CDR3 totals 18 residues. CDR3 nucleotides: TGTGCCAGCAGCTTATCCGCTAGCGGGGCCGTCCCCTACAATGAGCAGTACTTC. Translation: CASSLSASGAVPYNEQYF.